A single sample gave rise to the 24 T cell receptor beta chains below, sequenced in a study of OX40 agonist ivuxolimab in advanced cancers. Sequencing was performed with immunoSEQ multiplex PCR; in TCRdb, only in-frame clones are kept and a portion is missing. There are some 83,000 clones in the sample; 90% occur only once, and more than 0.6% lies in the top ten. Sequenced here: CD4+ or CD8+ T cells sorted from blood, sampled in a trial of the OX40 agonist ivuxolimab. These receptors were taken from an adult with an advanced solid tumor such as melanoma, head and neck, liver or kidney cancer.

The V gene is TRBV7-9, the J gene TRBJ1-4; D perhaps matches TRBD1 (5 bases). This CDR3 spans 15 amino acids. Trimming stripped 4 bases from V and 1 base from J, with 10 bases between. Germline CDR1 SEHNR, CDR2 FQNEAQ (reference sequence). For the CDR3, the DNA is TGTGCCAGCAGCTCTATGGGGGGAACTAATGAAAAACTGTTTTTT. Protein product: CASSSMGGTNEKLFF.

This chain connects TRBV4-1 to TRBJ2-1, with unresolved D. The CDR3 runs to 16 residues. Germline-derived CDR1 and CDR2 are MGHRA and YSYEKL. Trimming removed 0 bases from V and 4 bases from J, with 13 bases in between. The CDR3 region is CASSQDYGYGYNEQFF. CDR3 nucleotide sequence: TGCGCCAGCAGCCAAGATTACGGATACGGATACAATGAGCAGTTCTTC.

The chain couples TRBV28 to TRBJ2-1, with a weak D call TRBD2 (5 bases). The CDR3 contains 13 residues. The germline V gene has CDR1 MDHEN and CDR2 SYDVKM. Trimming shortened V by 3 bases and J by 15 bases, and 18 bases separated the two germline ends. For the CDR3, the DNA is TGTGCCAGCAGTTTTAAACCCTCAACCCGGGGGTTCTTC. Its translation is CASSFKPSTRGFF.

This chain joins TRBV11-2 and TRBJ2-7; 9 nucleotides match TRBD2. Looked up from germline, CDR1 is SGHAT and CDR2 is FQNNGV. Trimming at V came to 2 bases and at J to 2 bases, leaving 4 bases not matched to a gene. This CDR3 is 15 amino acids long. The CDR3 spells CASSLKLAGTYEQYF. CDR3 coding DNA: TGTGCCAGCAGCTTAAAGCTAGCGGGAACCTACGAGCAGTACTTC.

The V call is TRBV30, the J call TRBJ2-5; TRBD1 matches 10 bases. V lost 4 bases to trimming and J lost 11 bases; unmatched junction nucleotides: 7. CDR3 size: 12 residues. The germline V gene encodes CDR1 GTSNPN and CDR2 SVGIG (reference sequence). This CDR3 is CAWKTGGKEQYF. The CDR3 DNA follows: TGTGCCTGGAAGACAGGGGGCAAGGAGCAGTACTTC.

The chain has TRBV15 and TRBJ1-4, with TRBD1 matching over 7 bases. The CDR3 length is 15 residues. Looked up from germline, CDR1 is LNHNV and CDR2 is YYDKDF (reference sequence). V lost 3 bases and J lost 8; bases outside the gene matches: 9. CDR3 coding DNA: TGTGCCACCAGCAGGGGACAGAGGTCGATGGAAAAACTGTTTTTT. As protein: CATSRGQRSMEKLFF. Combining the CDR3 with reference TRBV15 and TRBJ1-4 gives the whole variable domain DAMVIQNPRYQVTQFGKPVTLSCSQTLNHNVMYWYQQKSSQAPKLLFHYYDKDFNNEADTPDNFQSRRPNTSFCFLDIRSPGLGDTAMYLCATSRGQRSMEKLFFGSGTQLSVL.

The chain has TRBV10-3 and TRBJ2-7; D may be TRBD1 (6 bases). The V gene lost 2 bases and the J gene lost 7 bases, with 36 bases spanning the gap. This CDR3 region has 21 residues. Germline V gene sequence: CDR1 ENHRY, CDR2 SYGVKD. The CDR3 nucleotides read TGTGCCATCAGTGAGAGAGGGGGTGGAGTAAGGGAGCGTTCGGTCGTTGGTGAGCAGTACTTC. It specifies CAISERGGGVRERSVVGEQYF.

The gene calls are TRBV7-2 and TRBJ1-1; weak D call: TRBD1 (5 bases). The germline V gene encodes CDR1 SGHTA and CDR2 FQGNSA. Between the trimmed V and J ends, which lost 5 bases and 5 bases, there was a span of 18 bases. The CDR3 loop spans 15 amino acids. The CDR3 is CASSRVGGVGTEAFF. Here the CDR3 DNA reads TGTGCCAGCAGCCGAGTGGGGGGAGTAGGGACTGAAGCTTTCTTT.

The V and J genes are TRBV7-3 and TRBJ1-2; TRBD1 matches 8 bases. This CDR3 is built from 15 residues. Trimming at V came to 0 bases and at J to 4 bases, leaving 4 bases not matched to a gene. Germline V gene lookup returns CDR1 SGHTA and CDR2 FQGTGA. The CDR3 DNA reads TGTGCCAGCAGCTTAACGGCAGGACAGGGCTATGGCTACACCTTC. Translation gives CASSLTAGQGYGYTF.

The chain combines TRBV11-3 with TRBJ2-1; D is unclear. Trimming removed 4 bases from V and 1 base from J, with 14 bases in between. The CDR3 sequence is 16 residues long. Germline-derived CDR1 and CDR2 are SGHNT and YENEEA. The CDR3 coding sequence is TGTGCCAGCAGCTCTATCCTTGGCGGTTCCTACAATGAGCAGTTCTTC. Translation gives CASSSILGGSYNEQFF.

This chain connects TRBV28 to TRBJ2-2, with D tentatively TRBD2 (6 bases). The CDR3 spans 15 residues. The V gene's germline CDR1 is MDHEN and CDR2 SYDVKM. The germline V and J ends were trimmed by 10 bases and 1 base, with 16 bases remaining between them. The CDR3 here is CATKPGLRNTGELFF. The CDR3 DNA reads as TGTGCCACCAAACCGGGACTCCGGAACACCGGGGAGCTGTTTTTT.

V and J are TRBV7-2 and TRBJ2-2, with 10 positions matching TRBD2. CDR3 length: 16 amino acids. Germline lookup yields CDR1 SGHTA and CDR2 FQGNSA. Germline trimming cut 2 bases from V and 8 bases from J; bases unmatched to any gene: 8. CDR3 DNA sequence: TGTGCCAGCAGCTTACAGGCTAGCGGGAGTAGGGGGGAGCTGTTTTTT. Its protein product is CASSLQASGSRGELFF.

In the case of this clone: The same CDR3 also results from other DNA sequences found in this sample. This chain connects TRBV5-4 to TRBJ2-5; tentatively, D is TRBD2 (6 bases). V lost 0 bases, J lost 5 bases, and 11 bases lay in between. The CDR3 spans 14 residues. CDR1 and CDR2 (germline): SGHNT, YYREEE (reference sequence). The CDR3 sequence: CASSLELAGETQYF. The CDR3 DNA reads as TGTGCCAGCAGCTTGGAACTTGCGGGGGAGACCCAGTACTTC.

The chain is built from TRBV28 and TRBJ2-7; a possible D gene is TRBD1 (6 bases). CDR3 length equals 13 residues. Germline CDR1 reads MDHEN; CDR2 reads SYDVKM. With 9 bases removed from V and 5 bases from J, the gap between germline ends came to 17 bases. The CDR3 protein is CASLQGGLNEQYF. The CDR3 DNA follows: TGTGCCAGTTTACAGGGTGGTTTGAACGAGCAGTACTTC.

This clone was seen a few times. This chain joins TRBV18 and TRBJ1-4; 7 bases agree with TRBD1. Losses at the gene ends were 4 bases for V and 7 bases for J; bases not matched to a gene: 3. This CDR3 comprises 13 residues. The V gene's germline CDR1 is KGHSH and CDR2 LQKENI. Here the CDR3 DNA reads TGTGCCAGCTCACAGGGGGCAGGTGAAAAACTGTTTTTT. As protein: CASSQGAGEKLFF. The whole variable domain, filled in from reference TRBV18 and TRBJ1-4, reads NAGVMQNPRHLVRRRGQEARLRCSPMKGHSHVYWYRQLPEEGLKFMVYLQKENIIDESGMPKERFSAEFPKEGPSILRIQQVVRGDSAAYFCASSQGAGEKLFFGSGTQLSVL.

The V and J genes are TRBV5-4 and TRBJ2-2; TRBD1 is a possible D gene (5 bases). Trimming removed 0 bases from V and 9 bases from J, with 9 bases in between. Germline CDR1 and CDR2: SGHNT and YYREEE (reference sequence). The CDR3 is 13 amino acids. CDR3 region: CASSLGAGWELFF. For the CDR3, the DNA is TGTGCCAGCAGCTTGGGGGCAGGGTGGGAGCTGTTTTTT.

The V and J genes are TRBV7-9 and TRBJ1-6; no definite D call. CDR3 length: 15 residues. Between the trimmed V and J ends, which lost 1 base and 0 bases, there was a span of 4 bases. Looked up from germline, CDR1 is SEHNR and CDR2 is FQNEAQ (reference sequence). CDR3 nucleotides: TGTGCCAGCAGCTTAGGTGGCTCCTATAATTCACCCCTCCACTTT. Translating gives CASSLGGSYNSPLHF.

The chain combines TRBV6-5 with TRBJ2-3; TRBD2 aligns across 9 bases. CDR1 is MNHEY and CDR2 is SVGAGI in the germline V gene. This CDR3 is 14 amino acids long. V shed 5 bases and J 2 bases; nucleotides not matched to a gene: 2. The CDR3 region is CASSLAGHTDTQYF. The CDR3 DNA sequence: TGTGCCAGCAGTCTAGCGGGACACACAGATACGCAGTATTTT.

This clone occurred a few times. The chain recombines TRBV5-1 with TRBJ1-2, with D possibly being TRBD1 (6 bases). This CDR3 has 12 amino acids. Trimming stripped 1 base from V and 7 bases from J, with 8 bases between. Germline CDR1 and CDR2: SGHRS and YFSETQ. The CDR3 is CASSLTGLGYTF. CDR3 in DNA: TGCGCCAGCAGCTTGACAGGGCTTGGCTACACCTTC.

This sequence joins TRBV7-2 and TRBJ2-3; TRBD2 is a possible D gene (5 bases). The germline V gene encodes CDR1 SGHTA and CDR2 FQGNSA. Trimming pared 2 bases from V and 0 bases from J, leaving 12 bases between. The length of the CDR3 is 16 residues. In nucleotides, the CDR3 is TGTGCCAGCAGCTTAAGAAGCGGCGCTAGCACAGATACGCAGTATTTT. Residues: CASSLRSGASTDTQYF.

V gene TRBV9 combines with J gene TRBJ2-1, with TRBD2 as a possible D gene (5 bases). The V gene lost 4 bases and the J gene lost 2 bases, with 10 bases spanning the gap. This CDR3 has 14 residues. Germline CDR1 SGDLS, CDR2 YYNGEE. CDR3 sequence: CASSPRRAYNEQFF. The CDR3 DNA follows: TGTGCCAGCAGCCCCCGGCGGGCCTACAATGAGCAGTTCTTC.

The V gene is TRBV5-6, the J gene TRBJ2-1, with D perhaps given as TRBD1 or TRBD2 (5 bases each). CDR1 and CDR2 from the germline V gene are SGHDT and YYEEEE. The V and J ends lost 5 bases and 6 bases respectively, with 24 bases between them. The CDR3 length is 17 residues. CDR3 bases: TGTGCCAGCAGTTCACCGGGGCTCGGAAAGTCGGGCAATGAGCAGTTCTTC. It codes for CASSSPGLGKSGNEQFF.

The chain carries TRBV7-3 and TRBJ2-3; possible D gene TRBD1, 6 bases. The V end was cut by 5 bases, the J end by 2 bases, with 17 bases between. Germline loops: CDR1 SGHTA, CDR2 FQGTGA. The CDR3 is 16 residues long. CDR3 nucleotide sequence: TGTGCCAGCAGCAAACGGGACAACAAGCTCACAGATACGCAGTATTTT. This translates into CASSKRDNKLTDTQYF. Combining the CDR3 with reference TRBV7-3 and TRBJ2-3 gives the whole variable domain GAGVSQTPSNKVTEKGKYVELRCDPISGHTALYWYRQSLGQGPEFLIYFQGTGAADDSGLPNDRFFAVRPEGSVSTLKIQRTERGDSAVYLCASSKRDNKLTDTQYFGPGTRLTVL.

The chain carries TRBV28 and TRBJ1-4, with D possibly TRBD1 on 6 matching bases. CDR3 length: 15 residues. V lost 2 bases and J 8 bases, leaving 15 bases between the germline ends. Germline values: CDR1 MDHEN, CDR2 SYDVKM. The chain's CDR3 is CASSLLGGLGEKLFF. The CDR3, as DNA: TGTGCCAGCAGTTTACTAGGGGGTCTAGGGGAAAAACTGTTTTTT. Supplemented by reference TRBV28 and TRBJ1-4, the full variable domain reads DVKVTQSSRYLVKRTGEKVFLECVQDMDHENMFWYRQDPGLGLRLIYFSYDVKMKEKGDIPEGYSVSREKKERFSLILESASTNQTSMYLCASSLLGGLGEKLFFGSGTQLSVL.